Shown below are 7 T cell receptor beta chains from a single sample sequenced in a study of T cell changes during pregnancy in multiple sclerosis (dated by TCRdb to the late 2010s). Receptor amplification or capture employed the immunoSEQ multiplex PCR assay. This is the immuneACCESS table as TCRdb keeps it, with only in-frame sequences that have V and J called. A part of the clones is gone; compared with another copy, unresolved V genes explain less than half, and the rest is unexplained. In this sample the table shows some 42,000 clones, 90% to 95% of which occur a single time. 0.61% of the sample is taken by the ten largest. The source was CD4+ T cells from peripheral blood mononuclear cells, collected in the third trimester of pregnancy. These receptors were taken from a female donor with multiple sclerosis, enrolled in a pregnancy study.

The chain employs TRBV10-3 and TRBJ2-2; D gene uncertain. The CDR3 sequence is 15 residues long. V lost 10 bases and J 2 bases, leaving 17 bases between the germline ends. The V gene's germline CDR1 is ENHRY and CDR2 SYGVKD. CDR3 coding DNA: TGTGCCAGCATGCGAGACTCGACTAACACCGGGGAGCTGTTTTTT. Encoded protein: CASMRDSTNTGELFF.

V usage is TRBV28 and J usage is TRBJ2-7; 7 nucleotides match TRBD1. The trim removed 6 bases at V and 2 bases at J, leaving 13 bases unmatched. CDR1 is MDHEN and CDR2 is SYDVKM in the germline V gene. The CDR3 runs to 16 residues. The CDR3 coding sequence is TGTGCCAGCAGCTTAGGTGGCTGGACAGGACCCTACGAGCAGTACTTC. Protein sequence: CASSLGGWTGPYEQYF.

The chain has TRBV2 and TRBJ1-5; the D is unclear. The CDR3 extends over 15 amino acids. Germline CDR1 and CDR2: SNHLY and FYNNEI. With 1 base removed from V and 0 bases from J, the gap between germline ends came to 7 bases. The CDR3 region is CASSEEKLSNQPQHF. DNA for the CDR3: TGTGCCAGCAGTGAAGAAAAGCTTAGCAATCAGCCCCAGCATTTT.

Here the CDR3 DNA reads TGTGCCACTTCCGGGACAGCGCCTGTCTCCTACGAGCAGTACTTC. Translated, it gives CATSGTAPVSYEQYF. J is TRBJ2-7 and V is TRBV6-1, with 7 bases fitting TRBD1. The germline gives CDR1 MNHNS, CDR2 SASEGT. This CDR3 spans 15 amino acids. V lost 10 bases to trimming and J lost 0 bases; unmatched junction nucleotides: 12.

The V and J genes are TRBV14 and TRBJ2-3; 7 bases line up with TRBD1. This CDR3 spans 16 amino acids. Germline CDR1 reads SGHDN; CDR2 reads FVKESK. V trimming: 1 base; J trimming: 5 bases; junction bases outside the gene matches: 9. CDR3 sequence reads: CASSQARGGLRDTQYF. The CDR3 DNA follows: TGTGCCAGCAGCCAAGCGAGAGGGGGCCTAAGAGATACGCAGTATTTT.

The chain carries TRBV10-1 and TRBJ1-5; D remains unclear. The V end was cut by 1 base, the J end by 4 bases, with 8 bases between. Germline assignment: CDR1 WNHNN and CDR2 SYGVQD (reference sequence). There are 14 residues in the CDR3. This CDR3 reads CASSEFGVNQPQHF. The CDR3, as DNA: TGCGCCAGCAGTGAGTTCGGGGTAAATCAGCCCCAGCATTTT.

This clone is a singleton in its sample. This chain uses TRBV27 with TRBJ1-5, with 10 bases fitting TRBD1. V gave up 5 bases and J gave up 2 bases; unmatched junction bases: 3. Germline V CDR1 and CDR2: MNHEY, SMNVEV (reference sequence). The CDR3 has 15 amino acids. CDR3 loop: CASSRDRGGNQPQHF. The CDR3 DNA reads TGTGCCAGCAGTAGGGACAGGGGAGGCAATCAGCCCCAGCATTTT.